The 31 T cell receptor beta chains listed next were all sequenced from one sample in a study of regulatory T cells in long-lasting Graves disease. Specified time point: persistent/refractory GD, antithyroid drugs over 5 years with positive TRAb. The TCR library was made from RNA extracted from PBMCs. Both iRepertoire HTBI primers and Arm-PCR of CDR3 regions were used to build the TCR beta libraries. TCRdb re-analysed the multiplex PCR reads in MiXCR, keeping a single row per CDR3 protein. This table holds roughly 700,000 distinct CDR3 sequences, 25% to 35% found once. The sequenced sample was peripheral blood mononuclear cells (PBMCs), obtained when the disease was refractory, from a patient treated with antithyroid drugs. The receptors were sampled from a female donor with Graves disease.

This clonotype was counted between two and nine times. V and J are TRBV6-1 and TRBJ1-1; 7 bases line up with TRBD1. Germline V gene lookup returns CDR1 MNHNS and CDR2 SASEGT. Losses at the gene ends were 6 bases for V and 5 bases for J; bases not matched to a gene: 6. The CDR3 has 13 residues. CDR3 nucleotides: TGTGCCAGCAGAATCACAGGGGTGACTGAAGCTTTCTTT. It yields the protein CASRITGVTEAFF.

The CDR3 nucleotides are TGTGCCAGCAGTGAAGGGCGGGCGAATTTCTCCTACTTC. It translates to CASSEGRANFSYF. V gene TRBV2 combines with J gene TRBJ2-4; tentative D call: TRBD2 (5 bases). The CDR3 is made up of 13 amino acids. V was cut by 1 base and J by 16 bases, with 17 bases left in between. Germline CDR1 SNHLY, CDR2 FYNNEI.

This clonotype was observed a few times. The gene calls are TRBV12-3 or TRBV12-4 and TRBJ1-5; 9 nucleotides match TRBD1. The junction had 11 bases not matched to a gene; V was cut back by 10 bases and J by 7 bases. There are 14 residues in the CDR3. The CDR3 spells CATKRTGVRQPQHF. Here the CDR3 DNA reads TGTGCCACCAAAAGGACAGGGGTAAGGCAGCCCCAGCATTTT.

This clonotype has a count of ten or more. The CDR3 DNA reads as TGTGCCAGCAGTGAAGGGGACAGGGTGGTCTACGAGCAGTACTTC. This sequence encodes CASSEGDRVVYEQYF. The rearrangement uses TRBV6-1 and TRBJ2-7, with 9 bases matching TRBD1. CDR1 and CDR2 from the germline V gene are MNHNS and SASEGT. This CDR3 region has 15 residues. Trimming at V came to 1 base and at J to 3 bases, leaving 4 bases not matched to a gene.

CDR3: CASRKAGTVGTSGISYEQYF. CDR3 nucleotides: TGTGCCAGCAGAAAGGCCGGGACAGTAGGGACTAGCGGGATCTCCTACGAGCAGTACTTC. This rearrangement joins TRBV10-3 to TRBJ2-7, with 13 bases matching TRBD2. Trimming at V came to 10 bases and at J to 0 bases, leaving 21 bases not matched to a gene. CDR1 ENHRY and CDR2 SYGVKD come from the germline V gene. The CDR3 sequence is 20 residues long.

The chain joins TRBV5-4 to TRBJ1-5; TRBD1 aligns across 8 bases. CDR3 length equals 13 residues. With 9 bases clipped from V and 9 bases from J, the junction kept 11 bases outside the gene matches. Germline CDR1 reads SGHNT; CDR2 reads YYREEE (reference sequence). The CDR3 DNA reads TGTGCCATCTCATGGGGGACAGGAGGGCCCCAGCATTTT. Translation: CAISWGTGGPQHF.

Here the CDR3 DNA reads TGTGCCAGCAGCCAAACAGGGGCTAACACTGAAGCTTTCTTT. This encodes CASSQTGANTEAFF. The chain joins TRBV12-3 or TRBV12-4 to TRBJ1-1, with 7 bases that match TRBD1. The CDR3 covers 14 residues. The V gene end was trimmed by 6 bases and the J gene end by 2 bases; junction bases not matched to a gene: 6.

The rearrangement joins TRBV6-1 to TRBJ1-1; no firm D call. The CDR3 extends over 12 amino acids. Germline CDR1 and CDR2: MNHNS and SASEGT. The germline V and J ends were trimmed by 7 bases and 9 bases, with 15 bases remaining between them. In DNA form, the CDR3 reads TGTGCCAGCACAAATACGGGCCAGCAAGCTTTCTTT. The encoded protein is CASTNTGQQAFF.

J is TRBJ1-4 and V is TRBV6-1, with 8 bases matching TRBD1. CDR1 and CDR2 from the germline V gene are MNHNS and SASEGT. The CDR3 consists of 15 residues. The V gene end was trimmed by 6 bases and the J gene end by 7 bases; junction bases not matched to a gene: 10. CDR3 in amino acids: CASSLEQGGSEKLFF. CDR3 nucleotides: TGTGCCAGCAGCTTAGAACAGGGGGGCTCTGAAAAACTGTTTTTT.

This clonotype was seen at least ten times. The gene calls are TRBV12-3 or TRBV12-4 and TRBJ1-1; unclear D gene. This CDR3 is 14 amino acids long. The V and J ends lost 7 bases and 1 base respectively, with 13 bases between them. This chain's CDR3 is CASTLGGGNTEAFF. As DNA, the CDR3 is TGTGCCAGCACCTTAGGAGGAGGGAACACTGAAGCTTTCTTT.

This clonotype was picked up a small number of times. The rearrangement joins TRBV12-3 or TRBV12-4 to TRBJ2-2; D not certain. This CDR3 spans 15 amino acids. V lost 5 bases and J 3 bases, leaving 13 bases between the germline ends. The CDR3 DNA reads TGTGCCAGCAGTCCGCTGGGCGGCCACACCGGGGAGCTGTTTTTT. This codes for CASSPLGGHTGELFF.

The rearrangement uses TRBV14 and TRBJ1-5; D gene ambiguous. CDR3 length equals 13 residues. Germline CDR1 and CDR2: SGHDN and FVKESK. Deletions cut 1 base from V and 6 bases from J, with 7 bases between. The CDR3 nucleotides read TGTGCCAGCAGCCAAGCATCGGGTCAGCCCCAGCATTTT. This gives the protein CASSQASGQPQHF.

This clonotype came up many times. The chain has TRBV29-1 and TRBJ2-2; maybe TRBD1 (5 bases). Between the trimmed V and J ends, which lost 5 bases and 1 base, there was a span of 8 bases. Per the germline V gene, CDR1 is SQVTM and CDR2 is ANQGSEA. The CDR3 extends over 13 amino acids. The CDR3 here is CSVLGQNTGELFF. In DNA, the CDR3 is TGCAGCGTTTTAGGACAGAACACCGGGGAGCTGTTTTTT.

This clonotype has more than one count but fewer than ten. This chain links TRBV29-1 with TRBJ2-7, with D perhaps TRBD1 or TRBD2 (6 bases each). CDR1 is SQVTM, CDR2 ANQGSEA, per germline. This CDR3 is built from 12 residues. Trimming pared 7 bases from V and 3 bases from J, leaving 13 bases between. Here the CDR3 DNA reads TGCAGCGCAGGGGTTAGCGGCTACGAGCAGTACTTC. Translated: CSAGVSGYEQYF.

This clonotype was counted a few times. The rearrangement uses TRBV20-1 and TRBJ2-7, with TRBD1 matching over 10 bases. The CDR3 is 15 residues long. The V gene's germline CDR1 is DFQATT and CDR2 SNEGSKA (reference sequence). J gave up 4 bases and V 1 base, and 7 bases lay outside the gene matches. For the CDR3, the DNA is TGCAGTGCTAGAGGCGAGACAGGGGGCTGGTACGAGCAGTACTTC. It translates to CSARGETGGWYEQYF.

The gene calls are TRBV7-6 and TRBJ1-3; D not certain. Germline V gene sequence: CDR1 SGHVS, CDR2 FNYEAQ. The CDR3 runs 14 residues. V shed 5 bases and J shed 1 base, with 9 bases lying between them. CDR3 DNA: TGTGCCAGCAGCCCACAGCTATCTGGAAACACCATATATTTT. As protein: CASSPQLSGNTIYF.

The chain carries TRBV19 and TRBJ1-2, with D possibly TRBD1 on 5 matching bases. The germline V gene has CDR1 LNHDA and CDR2 SQIVND (reference sequence). Trimming pared 3 bases from V and 6 bases from J, leaving 14 bases between. The CDR3 covers 14 residues. As DNA, the CDR3 is TGTGCCAGTAGTATCGAAGGGGTCGGCGATGGCTACACCTTC. This translates into CASSIEGVGDGYTF.

V and J are TRBV19 and TRBJ1-6; the D is unclear. The germline V gene encodes CDR1 LNHDA and CDR2 SQIVND (reference sequence). V lost 3 bases and J 8 bases, leaving 8 bases between the germline ends. The CDR3 has 13 amino acids. The CDR3, as DNA: TGTGCCAGTAGTATCCCCGGTGATTCACCCCTCCACTTT. It translates to CASSIPGDSPLHF.

As regards this clonotype: A far larger clone differs by one base, so this is likely a read error. The rearrangement uses TRBV6-2 or TRBV6-3 and TRBJ2-7; D may be TRBD2 (6 bases). Trimming took 5 bases from V and 4 from J, leaving 12 bases between them. The CDR3 has 13 amino acids. Germline V lookup: CDR1 MNHEY, CDR2 SVGEGT. CDR3 in amino acids: CASSKAGWYEQYF. CDR3 coding DNA: TGTGCCAGCAGTAAAGCGGGCTGGTACGAGCAGTACTTC.

This clonotype was counted between two and nine times. This rearrangement joins TRBV10-3 to TRBJ1-1; possibly TRBD1 for D (5 bases). The CDR3 consists of 13 residues. V lost 5 bases, J lost 6 bases, and 13 bases lay in between. Germline assignment: CDR1 ENHRY and CDR2 SYGVKD. The CDR3, as DNA: TGTGCCATCAGTTTAGGGGTTACGGCTGAAGCTTTCTTT. Translation: CAISLGVTAEAFF.

The rearrangement links TRBV19 to TRBJ2-7, with D perhaps matching TRBD1 (6 bases). CDR3 length: 13 residues. CDR1 is LNHDA and CDR2 is SQIVND in the germline V gene (reference sequence). The ends were cut back, 3 bases at V and 5 bases at J, with 11 bases in the middle. The CDR3 DNA follows: TGTGCCAGTAGTATCAGGGGCGAGGACGAGCAGTACTTC. Encoded protein: CASSIRGEDEQYF.

The chain combines TRBV10-3 with TRBJ1-5; 7 nucleotides align to TRBD1. The ends lost 4 bases at V and 2 bases at J; junction bases unmatched: 2. Germline-derived CDR1 and CDR2 are ENHRY and SYGVKD. The CDR3 contains 14 residues. CDR3 protein: CAISGTGGNQPQHF. The CDR3 bases are TGTGCCATCAGTGGGACAGGAGGCAATCAGCCCCAGCATTTT.

V is TRBV4-1 and J is TRBJ2-7; no firm D call. CDR3 length: 15 residues. CDR1 and CDR2 (germline): MGHRA, YSYEKL. V lost 0 bases and J lost 0, with 9 bases in between. The CDR3 loop is CASSQDRLFSYEQYF. The DNA of the CDR3 is TGCGCCAGCAGCCAAGATAGGTTGTTCTCCTACGAGCAGTACTTC.

In regard to this clonotype: At one of its ends the junction is not consistent with the germline gene, which may arise from a read error. The chain has TRBV12-3 or TRBV12-4 and TRBJ1-3, with no clear D. The CDR3 consists of 12 residues. CDR3 nucleotide sequence: TGTGCCAGCAGTTTTCGCGGAAGCACCATATATTTT. Translated: CASSFRGSTIYF.

This clonotype was seen a few times. The chain has TRBV2 and TRBJ1-5; D call uncertain. CDR3 length equals 15 residues. Per the germline V gene, CDR1 is SNHLY and CDR2 is FYNNEI. The V and J ends lost 4 bases and 4 bases respectively, with 14 bases between them. CDR3 sequence: CASSVLGIRNQPQHF. CDR3 coding DNA: TGTGCCAGCAGTGTCCTAGGGATCCGTAATCAGCCCCAGCATTTT.

The chain recombines TRBV25-1 with TRBJ1-4, with D unclear. Germline lookup yields CDR1 MGHDK and CDR2 SYGVNS. CDR3 length equals 12 residues. With 4 bases removed from V and 8 bases from J, the gap between germline ends came to 8 bases. The chain's CDR3 is CASSGDLEKLFF. The DNA for the CDR3 is TGTGCCAGCAGTGGGGATCTAGAAAAACTGTTTTTT. The full variable domain, with the rest looked up from reference TRBV25-1 and TRBJ1-4, is EADIYQTPRYLVIGTGKKITLECSQTMGHDKMYWYQQDPGMELHLIHYSYGVNSTEKGDLSSESTVSRIRTEHFPLTLESARPSHTSQYLCASSGDLEKLFFGSGTQLSVL.

This clonotype was detected only a few times. A read error may account for a junction end that differs from germline. The chain joins TRBV11-3 to TRBJ2-7; D unresolved. Germline assignment: CDR1 SGHNT and CDR2 YENEEA. This CDR3 comprises 14 residues. The CDR3 loop is CASSLGRASSEQYF. In DNA form, the CDR3 reads TGTGCCAGCAGCTTAGGGCGAGCTTCCTCCGAGCAGTACTTC.

The V gene is TRBV6-2 or TRBV6-3, the J gene TRBJ2-1; TRBD2 might be the D (5 bases). The CDR3 runs 13 residues. The germline V gene encodes CDR1 MNHEY and CDR2 SVGEGT. The germline V and J ends were trimmed by 5 bases and 9 bases, with 14 bases remaining between them. CDR3 sequence reads: CASSDILRGEQFF. The CDR3 DNA is TGTGCCAGCAGTGATATTCTCCGGGGTGAGCAGTTCTTC.

This clonotype was seen more than once but under ten times. The chain joins TRBV13 to TRBJ1-1, with TRBD1 matching over 10 bases. This CDR3 is built from 15 residues. Trimming took 0 bases from V and 5 from J; bases not matched to a gene: 3. The germline V gene encodes CDR1 PRHDT and CDR2 FYEKMQ (reference sequence). This CDR3 is CASSLGTGGWTEAFF. The CDR3 coding sequence is TGTGCCAGCAGCTTAGGGACAGGGGGCTGGACTGAAGCTTTCTTT.

The chain couples TRBV12-3 or TRBV12-4 to TRBJ2-1; 10 nucleotides agree with TRBD1. V trimming: 5 bases; J trimming: 7 bases; junction bases outside the gene matches: 5. The CDR3 covers 14 residues. Here the CDR3 DNA reads TGTGCCAGCAGTCCCCGGGACAGGGGAAATGAGCAGTTCTTC. Protein: CASSPRDRGNEQFF.

This chain joins TRBV20-1 and TRBJ1-4; 9 positions agree with TRBD1. CDR1 and CDR2 from the germline V gene are DFQATT and SNEGSKA (reference sequence). The CDR3 totals 13 residues. The J segment lost 7 bases and the V segment lost 3 bases, leaving 3 bases of the junction unmatched. The CDR3 region is CSARGQGGEKLFF. The CDR3, as DNA: TGCAGTGCTAGGGGACAGGGTGGTGAAAAACTGTTTTTT.